The 28 T cell receptor beta chains below come from one sample, sequenced in a study of CD8 T cells in ankylosing spondylitis. MiXCR, run by TCRdb on the 5' RACE reads, gives a single entry per CDR3 protein. Of a few hundred thousand distinct CDR3 sequences in the sample, around 22% were seen once. General study results and limits: Ankylosing spondylitis blood appeared to carry a characteristic TCR beta motif of roughly eight highly homologous variants.

Their target antigens are unknown. The sample was blood, either unsorted or a sorted T cell fraction (not recorded which). The source of these receptors is a male donor with ankylosing spondylitis.

The genes are TRBV2 and TRBJ1-5; D is perhaps TRBD1 (6 bases). Looked up from germline, CDR1 is SNHLY and CDR2 is FYNNEI. The CDR3 has 14 residues. V shed 8 bases and J shed 9 bases, with 20 bases lying between them. The DNA for the CDR3 is TGTGCCAGCTCTACGGGACAACCGGCTCTGCCCCAGCATTTT. It specifies CASSTGQPALPQHF.

This clonotype was seen just once. The chain couples TRBV15 to TRBJ2-1; D is undetermined. This CDR3 contains 16 residues. The germline V gene has CDR1 LNHNV and CDR2 YYDKDF (reference sequence). V lost 1 base to trimming and J lost 12 bases, with 22 bases between them. CDR3 region: CATSRVQDIYLRGQFF. The CDR3 nucleotides are TGTGCCACCAGCAGAGTTCAAGACATTTACCTGCGTGGGCAGTTCTTC.

This clonotype was detected only once. V is TRBV6-1 and J is TRBJ2-3; D is possibly TRBD2 (6 bases). This CDR3 has 17 amino acids. Germline V gene sequence: CDR1 MNHNS, CDR2 SASEGT. Trimming cost V 7 bases and J 1 base, with 21 bases left between them. Written as DNA, the CDR3 is TGTGCCAGCAAAAAGGGCGGGACCCCCTCGGGCACAGATACGCAGTATTTT. Translation: CASKKGGTPSGTDTQYF.

The chain is built from TRBV28 and TRBJ2-7, with TRBD2 as a possible D gene (5 bases). Germline CDR1 MDHEN, CDR2 SYDVKM. Trimming removed 5 bases from V and 2 bases from J, with 25 bases in between. The CDR3 contains 18 residues. The CDR3 region has the DNA TGTGCCAGCAGTACTAACCTCGACTATTCGTCAGTCACCTACGAGCAGTACTTC. Translation gives CASSTNLDYSSVTYEQYF.

The chain links TRBV20-1 to TRBJ2-1, with D maybe TRBD2 (6 bases). The CDR3 covers 11 residues. Germline values: CDR1 DFQATT, CDR2 SNEGSKA (reference sequence). The CDR3 spells CSLDYNNEQFF. CDR3 nucleotide sequence: TGCAGCCTGGACTATAACAATGAGCAGTTCTTC.

V usage is TRBV4-1 and J usage is TRBJ2-7; D is perhaps TRBD1 (7 bases). This CDR3 has 14 residues. Trimming left V 5 bases short and J 4 bases short, with 15 bases between. Germline V gives CDR1 MGHRA, CDR2 YSYEKL. The CDR3 sequence: CASSVRQGGYEQYF. DNA of the CDR3: TGCGCCAGCAGCGTACGACAGGGAGGTTACGAGCAGTACTTC.

This clonotype has a count of ten or more. The V call is TRBV12-3 or TRBV12-4, the J call TRBJ2-1; D is ambiguous. The CDR3 consists of 11 residues. Trimming removed 3 bases at V and 8 bases at J, with 5 bases between. The CDR3 loop is CASSLLDEQFF. The CDR3 DNA reads TGTGCCAGCAGTTTGCTGGATGAGCAGTTCTTC.

The genes are TRBV6-1 and TRBJ1-5, with 7 bases lining up with TRBD1. The CDR3 has 15 amino acids. Germline CDR1 MNHNS, CDR2 SASEGT. J was trimmed by 9 bases and V by 5 bases; bases with no gene match: 13. The CDR3 nucleotides are TGTGCCAGCAGTACGACAGGGTTCTCCCGAAGGCCCCAGCATTTT. Translating it yields CASSTTGFSRRPQHF.

This sequence joins TRBV5-8 and TRBJ2-2; D possibly corresponds to TRBD1 (5 bases). The germline CDR1 and CDR2 sequences are SGHTS and YDEGEE. V gave up 0 bases and J gave up 4 bases, with 13 bases separating them. There are 16 residues in the CDR3. CDR3 protein: CASSLVYQGPTGELFF. The CDR3 bases are TGTGCCAGCAGCTTGGTGTATCAGGGCCCCACCGGGGAGCTGTTTTTT.

This clonotype was found a few times. This chain connects TRBV7-2 to TRBJ2-4; 7 bases fit TRBD1. This CDR3 has 14 residues. Germline-derived CDR1 and CDR2 are SGHTA and FQGNSA. The junction had 2 bases not matched to a gene; V was cut back by 1 base and J by 5 bases. The CDR3 DNA follows: TGTGCCAGCAGCTTAGGGGGACAGCAAAACATTCAGTACTTC. This translates into CASSLGGQQNIQYF.

The V gene is TRBV6-2 or TRBV6-3, the J gene TRBJ1-5; no firm D call. The ends were cut back, 2 bases at V and 5 bases at J, with 4 bases in the middle. The CDR3 is made up of 12 amino acids. Germline V CDR1 and CDR2: MNHEY, SVGEGT. The CDR3 reads CASSYGDQPQHF. The CDR3 nucleotides read TGTGCCAGCAGTTACGGGGATCAGCCCCAGCATTTT.

The V gene is TRBV10-3, the J gene TRBJ2-7; D possibly corresponds to TRBD1 (6 bases). The CDR3 runs 14 residues. The V end lost 0 bases, the J end lost 3 bases, and 9 bases lay between the germline ends. Germline V gene lookup returns CDR1 ENHRY and CDR2 SYGVKD. The CDR3 nucleotides read TGTGCCATCAGTGAGTCGCAGGGGAGCTACGAGCAGTACTTC. Protein: CAISESQGSYEQYF.

The chain recombines TRBV5-1 with TRBJ2-1; the match to TRBD2 covers 13 bases. Unmatched junction bases numbered 10, after V lost 0 bases and J lost 7 bases. The CDR3 runs to 18 residues. Germline CDR1 reads SGHRS; CDR2 reads YFSETQ. The chain's CDR3 is CASSLGTSGSGGFNEQFF. The CDR3 DNA sequence: TGCGCCAGCAGCTTGGGGACTAGCGGGAGCGGAGGGTTTAATGAGCAGTTCTTC. Combining the CDR3 with reference TRBV5-1 and TRBJ2-1 gives the whole variable domain KAGVTQTPRYLIKTRGQQVTLSCSPISGHRSVSWYQQTPGQGLQFLFEYFSETQRNKGNFPGRFSGRQFSNSRSEMNVSTLELGDSALYLCASSLGTSGSGGFNEQFFGPGTRLTVL.

This clonotype has only a few counts. This chain connects TRBV15 to TRBJ2-2; maybe TRBD1 (5 bases). The length of the CDR3 is 16 residues. Trimming cost V 1 base and J 2 bases, with 11 bases left between them. The germline CDR1 and CDR2 sequences are LNHNV and YYDKDF (reference sequence). Here the CDR3 DNA reads TGTGCCACCAGCAGAGTAAGGACACTCAACACCGGGGAGCTGTTTTTT. It specifies CATSRVRTLNTGELFF.

The J gene is TRBJ2-3, the V gene TRBV7-3; 8 nucleotides align to TRBD2. V dropped 5 bases and J dropped 1; count of bases not matched to a gene: 11. The CDR3 is made up of 17 amino acids. CDR1 is SGHTA and CDR2 is FQGTGA in the germline V gene. CDR3 amino acids: CASSIGLAGGGTDTQYF. DNA of the CDR3: TGTGCCAGCAGCATCGGACTAGCAGGAGGGGGCACAGATACGCAGTATTTT.

Only a few counts were recorded for this clonotype. The V gene is TRBV28, the J gene TRBJ2-1; D might be TRBD2 (5 bases). Germline-derived CDR1 and CDR2 are MDHEN and SYDVKM. The CDR3 is made up of 13 amino acids. V was trimmed by 5 bases and J by 9 bases, leaving 14 bases between them. This CDR3 reads CASSVELGGEQFF. CDR3 coding DNA: TGTGCCAGCAGTGTAGAACTAGGTGGTGAGCAGTTCTTC.

This chain links TRBV12-3 or TRBV12-4 with TRBJ2-2; no clear D gene. The CDR3 length is 13 residues. V was pared by 5 bases and J by 5 bases, with 9 bases between. The CDR3 is CASSPSLTGELFF. The DNA for the CDR3 is TGTGCCAGCAGTCCCAGCCTAACCGGGGAGCTGTTTTTT.

The rearrangement joins TRBV20-1 to TRBJ1-5; TRBD1 matches at 11 bases. The length of the CDR3 is 15 residues. Germline trimming cut 4 bases from V and 5 bases from J; bases unmatched to any gene: 7. The germline V gene has CDR1 DFQATT and CDR2 SNEGSKA (reference sequence). The CDR3 DNA reads as TGCAGTGCTACAGGGGACAGGGGGTTAGATCAGCCCCAGCATTTT. This sequence encodes CSATGDRGLDQPQHF.

The rearrangement links TRBV7-3 to TRBJ2-1; 10 bases agree with TRBD2. V was clipped by 4 bases and J by 2 bases; unmatched bases: 8. Per the germline V gene, CDR1 is SGHTA and CDR2 is FQGTGA. CDR3 length equals 17 residues. CDR3 coding DNA: TGTGCCAGCAGCTCCACTCCGGGACTAGCGCCCTACAATGAGCAGTTCTTC. This codes for CASSSTPGLAPYNEQFF.

In its sample, this clonotype was seen a few times. The rearrangement joins TRBV29-1 to TRBJ2-1; 12 bases are a match to TRBD2. The CDR3 totals 14 residues. J was trimmed by 9 bases and V by 6 bases; bases with no gene match: 9. Per germline, CDR1 SQVTM and CDR2 ANQGSEA. In DNA form, the CDR3 reads TGCAGCGTGTGGACTAGCGGGGTCTGGGGTGAGCAGTTCTTC. Translated, it gives CSVWTSGVWGEQFF.

CDR3 nucleotides: TGCAGTGCTAGAGGGCAAGGAGACAATGAGCAGTTCTTC. The encoded protein is CSARGQGDNEQFF. The rearrangement links TRBV20-1 to TRBJ2-1; D gene ambiguous. The germline gives CDR1 DFQATT, CDR2 SNEGSKA (reference sequence). CDR3 length equals 13 residues. Between the trimmed V and J ends, which lost 1 base and 5 bases, there was a span of 9 bases.

There are many counts of this clonotype. The rearrangement links TRBV29-1 to TRBJ1-1; 8 bases agree with TRBD1. The CDR3 sequence is 12 residues long. CDR1 is SQVTM, CDR2 ANQGSEA, per germline. Germline trimming cut 6 bases from V and 8 bases from J; bases unmatched to any gene: 8. The CDR3 sequence: CSVPGGGEEAFF. CDR3 nucleotide sequence: TGCAGCGTCCCAGGGGGCGGTGAGGAAGCTTTCTTT. The variable domain in full, completed from reference TRBV29-1 and TRBJ1-1, reads SAVISQKPSRDICQRGTSLTIQCQVDSQVTMMFWYRQQPGQSLTLIATANQGSEATYESGFVIDKFPISRPNLTFSTLTVSNMSPEDSSIYLCSVPGGGEEAFFGQGTRLTVV.

The chain is built from TRBV12-3 or TRBV12-4 and TRBJ2-7, with D possibly being TRBD2 (5 bases). The CDR3 consists of 14 residues. Trimming removed 5 bases at V and 4 bases at J, with 15 bases between. The CDR3 sequence: CASSPTSFGYEQYF. CDR3 in DNA: TGTGCCAGCAGTCCCACTAGTTTTGGGTACGAGCAGTACTTC.

The chain couples TRBV28 to TRBJ2-4; TRBD2 aligns across 8 bases. The CDR3 runs 14 residues. The junction had 9 bases not matched to a gene; V was cut back by 7 bases and J by 7 bases. Germline-derived CDR1 and CDR2 are MDHEN and SYDVKM. CDR3 amino acids: CASTRAGGANIQYF. CDR3 bases: TGTGCCAGCACCCGCGCGGGGGGTGCGAACATTCAGTACTTC.

The J gene is TRBJ2-2, the V gene TRBV7-2, with TRBD1 as a possible D gene (6 bases). In germline, CDR1 is SGHTA, CDR2 FQGNSA. The CDR3 length is 15 residues. Trimming left V 5 bases short and J 1 base short, with 11 bases between. CDR3 bases: TGTGCCAGCAGCATACAACAGGGGAACACCGGGGAGCTGTTTTTT. It specifies CASSIQQGNTGELFF.

This clonotype was seen ten or more times. The chain employs TRBV12-3 or TRBV12-4 and TRBJ2-5; D call uncertain. V was shortened by 0 bases and J by 5 bases, with 7 bases between the two germline ends. This CDR3 spans 13 amino acids. CDR3 in amino acids: CASSLASLETQYF. CDR3 sequence (DNA): TGTGCCAGCAGTTTAGCGTCTCTGGAGACCCAGTACTTC.

This clonotype was seen only a few times. J is TRBJ2-3 and V is TRBV7-9, with D hard to call. Germline loops: CDR1 SEHNR, CDR2 FQNEAQ (reference sequence). The CDR3 is made up of 15 amino acids. V lost 1 base, J lost 0 bases, and 8 bases lay in between. The CDR3 region has the DNA TGTGCCAGCAGCTTAGACAGCCTTAGCACAGATACGCAGTATTTT. Translated: CASSLDSLSTDTQYF.

The V and J genes are TRBV5-6 and TRBJ2-1; TRBD2 aligns across 12 bases. With 5 bases clipped from V and 3 bases from J, the junction kept 9 bases outside the gene matches. The germline CDR1 and CDR2 sequences are SGHDT and YYEEEE. The CDR3 is made up of 17 amino acids. In nucleotides, the CDR3 is TGTGCCAGCAGGTCCGAGACTAGCGGGAGAAGCTACAATGAGCAGTTCTTC. This translates into CASRSETSGRSYNEQFF. Based on the CDR3 plus reference TRBV5-6 and TRBJ2-1, the full variable domain is DAGVTQSPTHLIKTRGQQVTLRCSPKSGHDTVSWYQQALGQGPQFIFQYYEEEERQRGNFPDRFSGHQFPNYSSELNVNALLLGDSALYLCASRSETSGRSYNEQFFGPGTRLTVL.